One sample yielded the 15 T cell receptor beta chains listed below, sequenced in a study of blood T cells in healthy people across ages. With a J-beta primer mix and a sample-barcoded 5' primer, a second PCR ran about 6 to 11 cycles. TCRdb redid the calling of the 5' RACE reads with MiXCR, one entry per CDR3 protein. The repertoire consists of about 930,000 distinct CDR3 sequences, with almost 30% occurring once and the leading ten covering 10%. These sequences were also reported in another study, on T cells of mothers and their children.

Material for sequencing was blood. Receptors were obtained from a woman aged 40 to 50 in good health.

This rearrangement joins TRBV12-3 or TRBV12-4 to TRBJ1-3; weak D call: TRBD1 (6 bases). The V gene lost 5 bases and the J gene lost 0 bases, with 8 bases spanning the gap. The length of the CDR3 is 14 residues. The CDR3 sequence: CASSPQGSGNTIYF. In DNA form, the CDR3 reads TGTGCCAGCAGTCCACAGGGCTCTGGAAACACCATATATTTT.

The chain uses TRBV29-1 and TRBJ2-3, with 8 nucleotides matching TRBD1. There are 15 residues in the CDR3. Germline V gene lookup returns CDR1 SQVTM and CDR2 ANQGSEA. V was pared by 7 bases and J by 1 base, with 10 bases of the junction left unmatched. The CDR3 region is CSATPAGGGTDTQYF. In nucleotides, the CDR3 is TGCAGCGCAACCCCTGCAGGGGGCGGCACAGATACGCAGTATTTT.

Comments on this clonotype: The junction differs from germline at one of its ends, possibly a read error. This sequence joins TRBV7-2 and TRBJ2-5; D possibly corresponds to TRBD1 (5 bases). This CDR3 is built from 16 residues. CDR1 is SGHTA and CDR2 is FQGNSA in the germline V gene. The CDR3 is CANSRARQPYQETQYF. Written as DNA, the CDR3 is TGTGCCAACAGCAGGGCCCGACAGCCGTACCAAGAGACCCAGTACTTC.

This clonotype was seen a few times. V and J are TRBV6-6 and TRBJ1-4; tentatively, D is TRBD1 (5 bases). The germline V gene has CDR1 MNHNY and CDR2 SVGAGI (reference sequence). Trimming took off 8 bases at V and 5 bases at J, with 12 bases between the two ends. The CDR3 length is 13 residues. The CDR3 sequence: CASGRGMNEKLFF. For the CDR3, the DNA is TGTGCCAGCGGACGGGGGATGAATGAAAAACTGTTTTTT.

In the case of this clonotype: One end of the junction does not line up with germline, which may come from a read error. This chain uses TRBV10-3 with TRBJ2-5; D call uncertain. This CDR3 comprises 13 residues. Germline CDR1 is ENHRY and CDR2 is SYGVKD. DNA of the CDR3: TGTGCCATCAGGGAGTCGAGCTTCGAGACCCAGTACTTC. This codes for CAIRESSFETQYF.

This clonotype came up many times. This sequence joins TRBV4-3 and TRBJ2-1, with 10 nucleotides matching TRBD2. The junction had 5 bases not matched to a gene; V was cut back by 3 bases and J by 0 bases. The CDR3 runs 17 residues. From germline, CDR1 is LGHNA and CDR2 YSLEER. The CDR3 region is CASSQVAGGGSYNEQFF. The CDR3 bases are TGCGCCAGCAGCCAGGTAGCGGGGGGCGGCTCCTACAATGAGCAGTTCTTC.

The V and J genes are TRBV29-1 and TRBJ1-1; 7 bases are shared with TRBD1. CDR1 SQVTM and CDR2 ANQGSEA come from the germline V gene. With V trimmed by 6 bases and J by 3 bases, 7 bases remained unmatched. The CDR3 spans 13 residues. The CDR3 is CSVLEGAHTEAFF. CDR3 nucleotide sequence: TGCAGCGTGCTGGAGGGGGCTCACACTGAAGCTTTCTTT.

The chain links TRBV12-3 or TRBV12-4 to TRBJ2-1; 16 nucleotides line up with TRBD2. The trim removed 6 bases at V and 3 bases at J, leaving 2 bases unmatched. The CDR3 is 16 residues long. In DNA, the CDR3 is TGTGCCAGCAGGGGACTAGCGGGGGGGAACTACAATGAGCAGTTCTTC. Amino acids: CASRGLAGGNYNEQFF.

This clonotype was counted at least ten times. The chain links TRBV29-1 to TRBJ2-4; D is perhaps TRBD1 (5 bases). This CDR3 region has 11 residues. CDR1 SQVTM and CDR2 ANQGSEA come from the germline V gene. The ends were cut back, 6 bases at V and 10 bases at J, with 13 bases in the middle. The CDR3 region has the DNA TGCAGCGTGGTCCGACAGATGATTCAGTACTTC. This gives the protein CSVVRQMIQYF.

This clonotype was observed a few times. The chain combines TRBV7-2 with TRBJ2-5; D remains ambiguous. This CDR3 region has 14 residues. Germline V gene lookup returns CDR1 SGHTA and CDR2 FQGNSA. Trimming took off 0 bases at V and 2 bases at J, with 7 bases between the two ends. The DNA for the CDR3 is TGTGCCAGCAGCTTAGCGAGTCAGCAAGAGACCCAGTACTTC. Its translation is CASSLASQQETQYF. Supplemented by reference TRBV7-2 and TRBJ2-5, the full variable domain reads GAGVSQSPSNKVTEKGKDVELRCDPISGHTALYWYRQSLGQGLEFLIYFQGNSAPDKSGLPSDRFSAERTGGSVSTLTIQRTQQEDSAVYLCASSLASQQETQYFGPGTRLLVL.

This clonotype was counted ten times or more. This chain links TRBV6-6 with TRBJ2-7; 7 nucleotides match TRBD1. V trimming: 2 bases; J trimming: 4 bases; junction bases outside the gene matches: 2. Germline V gives CDR1 MNHNY, CDR2 SVGAGI (reference sequence). This CDR3 contains 13 residues. The CDR3 protein is CASSYGTVYEQYF. The CDR3 DNA reads TGTGCCAGCAGTTACGGGACAGTTTACGAGCAGTACTTC.

This clonotype turned up a few times. The J gene is TRBJ1-4, the V gene TRBV30; D gene ambiguous. Per the germline V gene, CDR1 is GTSNPN and CDR2 is SVGIG (reference sequence). Trimming left V 2 bases short and J 6 bases short, with 4 bases between. CDR3 length equals 11 residues. CDR3 coding DNA: TGTGCCTGGAGTCGGGATGAAAAACTGTTTTTT. It encodes CAWSRDEKLFF.

J is TRBJ2-5 and V is TRBV25-1; a possible D gene is TRBD2 (7 bases). From germline, CDR1 is MGHDK and CDR2 SYGVNS. The V end was cut by 4 bases, the J end by 2 bases, with 11 bases between. The CDR3 spans 14 residues. The DNA of the CDR3 is TGTGCCAGCAGTGTCGGGGGGCCACAAGAGACCCAGTACTTC. This translates into CASSVGGPQETQYF.

This clonotype was seen many times. The chain links TRBV20-1 to TRBJ1-2; 7 bases align to TRBD1. The trim removed 4 bases at V and 2 bases at J, leaving 4 bases unmatched. The CDR3 loop spans 13 amino acids. Germline-derived CDR1 and CDR2 are DFQATT and SNEGSKA (reference sequence). The CDR3 sequence: CSAIRDSNYGYTF. In DNA form, the CDR3 reads TGCAGTGCTATTCGGGACAGCAACTATGGCTACACCTTC.

This clonotype was seen at least ten times. The chain has TRBV20-1 and TRBJ2-7; unclear D gene. The CDR3 extends over 11 amino acids. V gave up 3 bases and J gave up 2 bases, with 5 bases separating them. CDR1 DFQATT and CDR2 SNEGSKA come from the germline V gene (reference sequence). The CDR3 nucleotides are TGCAGTGCTAGTAGCCCCTACGAGCAGTACTTC. Its translation is CSASSPYEQYF.